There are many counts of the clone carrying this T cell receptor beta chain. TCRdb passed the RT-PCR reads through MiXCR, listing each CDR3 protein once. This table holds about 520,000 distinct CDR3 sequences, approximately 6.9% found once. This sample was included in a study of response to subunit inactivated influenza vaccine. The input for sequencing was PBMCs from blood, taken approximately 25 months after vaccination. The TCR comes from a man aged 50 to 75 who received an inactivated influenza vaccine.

Written as DNA, the CDR3 is TGTGCCAGCAGTTTCGGGGGAATCACCGGGGAGCTGTTTTTT. Translated, it gives CASSFGGITGELFF. The V and J genes are TRBV11-2 and TRBJ2-2, with D perhaps TRBD2 (6 bases). CDR1 SGHAT and CDR2 FQNNGV come from the germline V gene. Trimming left V 6 bases short and J 4 bases short, with 12 bases between. There are 14 residues in the CDR3.